This T cell receptor beta chain was captured in a study of tumor and adjacent non-tumor tissue in lung cancer. Across the study: There were 12 adenocarcinoma, a couple of squamous cell carcinoma and 1 small cell lung cancer cases. Some 4.2 million productive TCRbeta reads were obtained per sample on average.

In regard to this clonotype: Its specificity is not known. Likely a read error: the CDR3 ends without its conserved phenylalanine or tryptophan.

RNA was extracted from bulk tissue without any cell sorting. Three rounds of nested PCR, following a modified ARM-PCR protocol, produced the TCRbeta library. TCRdb redid the calling of the multiplex PCR reads with MiXCR, one entry per CDR3 protein. This table holds about 120,000 distinct CDR3 sequences, over 75% found once. The V gene's germline CDR1 is SGHDT and CDR2 YYEEEE. Trimming removed 4 bases from V and 4 bases from J, with 14 bases in between. The CDR3 extends over 14 amino acids. Study-level results: Tumor repertoires had a smaller top 100 clone share than normal lung.

The clonotype was recovered from a man aged 70-80 years with non-small cell lung cancer. The sequenced sample consisted of lung tumor tissue. The V call is TRBV5-6, the J call TRBJ1-1; maybe TRBD1 (6 bases). CDR3 nucleotides: TGTGCCAGCAGCCCGACGGGGGCTGCCACTGAAGCTTTCCTT. Encoded protein: CASSPTGAATEAFL.